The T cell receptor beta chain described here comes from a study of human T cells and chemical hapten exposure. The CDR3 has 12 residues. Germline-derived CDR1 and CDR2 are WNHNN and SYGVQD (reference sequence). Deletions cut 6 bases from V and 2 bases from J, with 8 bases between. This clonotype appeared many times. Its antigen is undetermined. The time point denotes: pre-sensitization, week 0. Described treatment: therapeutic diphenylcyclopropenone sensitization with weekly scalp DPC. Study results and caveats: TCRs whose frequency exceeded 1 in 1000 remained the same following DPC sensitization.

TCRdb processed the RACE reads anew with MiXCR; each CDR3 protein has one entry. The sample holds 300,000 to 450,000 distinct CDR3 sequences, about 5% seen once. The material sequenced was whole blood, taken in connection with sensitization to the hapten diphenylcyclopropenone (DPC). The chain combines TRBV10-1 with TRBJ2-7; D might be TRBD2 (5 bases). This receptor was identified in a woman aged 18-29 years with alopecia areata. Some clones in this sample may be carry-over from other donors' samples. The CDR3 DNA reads TGCGCCAGCAGCGGGGTCCCCTACGAGCAGTACTTC. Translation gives CASSGVPYEQYF.